These 20 T cell receptor beta chains were all obtained from the same sample, sequenced in a study of blood T cell repertoires in COVID-19. The data were produced by immunoSEQ multiplex PCR, yet TCRdb's version contains in-frame clones alone and is incomplete. The sample lists 100,000 to 120,000 clones, 85% to 90% occurring once. Material for sequencing was peripheral blood. The source is a man aged 50-60 years with acute or convalescent COVID-19.

This clone was seen more than once but under ten times. This specimen includes other DNA sequences encoding the same CDR3. V and J are TRBV7-8 and TRBJ1-5; no clear D. Germline V gene data show CDR1 as SGHVS and CDR2 as FQNEAQ. V was trimmed by 1 base and J by 4 bases, leaving 5 bases between them. This CDR3 is built from 13 residues. CDR3 residues: CASSLGRNQPQHF. In DNA, the CDR3 is TGTGCCAGCAGCTTAGGCAGGAATCAGCCCCAGCATTTT.

The rearrangement joins TRBV25-1 to TRBJ1-1; D not resolved. V shed 3 bases and J shed 7 bases, with 9 bases lying between them. Germline values: CDR1 MGHDK, CDR2 SYGVNS. The CDR3 totals 12 residues. CDR3 protein: CASSDRYSEAFF. The CDR3, as DNA: TGTGCCAGCAGTGATCGATACAGTGAAGCTTTCTTT.

This sequence joins TRBV27 and TRBJ1-2; 9 bases are a match to TRBD1. The trim removed 6 bases at V and 5 bases at J, leaving 10 bases unmatched. In germline, CDR1 is MNHEY, CDR2 SMNVEV (reference sequence). The CDR3 is made up of 15 amino acids. CDR3 in DNA: TGTGCCAGCAGCCCCGGGACAGGGCTAAATTATGGCTACACCTTC. It yields the protein CASSPGTGLNYGYTF.

This clone was recorded a few times. The CDR3 region is CASSTRGQGYEQYF. The CDR3 DNA reads TGTGCCAGCAGCACACGAGGACAGGGCTACGAGCAGTACTTC. The V gene is TRBV9, the J gene TRBJ2-7; 8 bases are shared with TRBD1. CDR1 and CDR2 (germline): SGDLS, YYNGEE. The length of the CDR3 is 14 residues. V lost 4 bases and J lost 3; bases outside the gene matches: 6.

This sequence joins TRBV30 and TRBJ2-3, with TRBD2 identical over 9 bases. The CDR3 runs to 15 residues. The junction had 7 bases not matched to a gene; V was cut back by 2 bases and J by 4 bases. CDR1 is GTSNPN, CDR2 SVGIG, per germline (reference sequence). The CDR3 here is CAWSLKRGDPDTQYF. CDR3 nucleotides: TGTGCCTGGAGTCTCAAGCGGGGGGACCCAGATACGCAGTATTTT. Full variable domain (outside the CDR3, taken from reference TRBV30 and TRBJ2-3): SQTIHQWPATLVQPVGSPLSLECTVEGTSNPNLYWYRQAAGRGLQLLFYSVGIGQISSEVPQNLSASRPQDRQFILSSKKLLLSDSGFYLCAWSLKRGDPDTQYFGPGTRLTVL.

The V and J genes are TRBV9 and TRBJ2-3; D may be TRBD2 (5 bases). The CDR3 length is 15 residues. Germline V gene data show CDR1 as SGDLS and CDR2 as YYNGEE. The ends were cut back, 0 bases at V and 0 bases at J, with 8 bases in the middle. CDR3 in DNA: TGTGCCAGCAGCGTAGATGGCGGGAGCACAGATACGCAGTATTTT. It codes for CASSVDGGSTDTQYF.

The sample holds a few counts of this clone. V usage is TRBV6-2 or TRBV6-3 and J usage is TRBJ2-3; D remains unclear. There are 15 residues in the CDR3. Trimming cost V 2 bases and J 2 bases, with 11 bases left between them. Per germline, CDR1 MNHEY and CDR2 SVGEGT. The CDR3 DNA sequence: TGTGCCAGCAGTTACGAAGATAGCATCACAGATACGCAGTATTTT. Protein sequence: CASSYEDSITDTQYF.

The chain employs TRBV7-9 and TRBJ2-5; 9 bases fit TRBD1. This CDR3 spans 16 amino acids. The germline V gene encodes CDR1 SEHNR and CDR2 FQNEAQ (reference sequence). With V trimmed by 4 bases and J by 7 bases, 13 bases remained unmatched. CDR3 nucleotide sequence: TGTGCCAGCAGCTCTAACCGGGACAGGGCGACTTGGACCCAGTACTTC. Its protein product is CASSSNRDRATWTQYF.

As DNA, the CDR3 is TGCAGCGTTGCAGGTAGCGGGACGACAGATACGCAGTATTTT. Encoded protein: CSVAGSGTTDTQYF. The gene calls are TRBV29-1 and TRBJ2-3, with 8 bases identical to TRBD2. The germline gives CDR1 SQVTM, CDR2 ANQGSEA. The CDR3 totals 14 residues. With V trimmed by 4 bases and J by 3 bases, 6 bases remained unmatched.

J is TRBJ2-2 and V is TRBV18; possibly TRBD2 for D (6 bases). The ends were cut back, 0 bases at V and 4 bases at J, with 12 bases in the middle. This CDR3 is built from 16 residues. CDR1 KGHSH and CDR2 LQKENI come from the germline V gene. For the CDR3, the DNA is TGTGCCAGCTCACCACCGGGGGGACGCTTCACCGGGGAGCTGTTTTTT. Its protein product is CASSPPGGRFTGELFF. Variable domain in full (rest from reference TRBV18 and TRBJ2-2): NAGVMQNPRHLVRRRGQEARLRCSPMKGHSHVYWYRQLPEEGLKFMVYLQKENIIDESGMPKERFSAEFPKEGPSILRIQQVVRGDSAAYFCASSPPGGRFTGELFFGEGSRLTVL.

This chain uses TRBV7-8 with TRBJ2-1; tentative D call: TRBD2 (7 bases). V lost 4 bases and J lost 0, with 10 bases in between. The CDR3 loop spans 15 amino acids. The V gene's germline CDR1 is SGHVS and CDR2 FQNEAQ. The DNA for the CDR3 is TGTGCCAGCAGCTCCGCGGGGGCCTCCTACAATGAGCAGTTCTTC. Protein: CASSSAGASYNEQFF.

This chain links TRBV19 with TRBJ2-7; 7 bases are shared with TRBD2. The length of the CDR3 is 13 residues. The V gene end was trimmed by 6 bases and the J gene end by 5 bases; junction bases not matched to a gene: 7. Germline CDR1 is LNHDA and CDR2 is SQIVND (reference sequence). This CDR3 reads CASSRSGRDEQYF. CDR3 in DNA: TGTGCCAGTAGCCGTAGCGGGCGCGACGAGCAGTACTTC.

The rearrangement links TRBV27 to TRBJ1-6; D perhaps matches TRBD1 (5 bases). Germline values: CDR1 MNHEY, CDR2 SMNVEV (reference sequence). V gave up 6 bases and J gave up 7 bases, with 19 bases separating them. The CDR3 has 16 residues. This CDR3 reads CASRTGGVAANSPLHF. The CDR3 bases are TGTGCCAGCAGGACTGGGGGGGTCGCAGCCAATTCACCCCTCCACTTT.

This chain uses TRBV30 with TRBJ1-5; TRBD1 matches at 7 bases. CDR3 length: 13 residues. Germline CDR1 is GTSNPN and CDR2 is SVGIG (reference sequence). The J segment lost 5 bases and the V segment lost 5 bases, leaving 6 bases of the junction unmatched. The CDR3 loop is CAWAFTGDQPQHF. The CDR3 bases are TGTGCCTGGGCTTTTACAGGGGATCAGCCCCAGCATTTT. Based on the CDR3 plus reference TRBV30 and TRBJ1-5, the full variable domain is SQTIHQWPATLVQPVGSPLSLECTVEGTSNPNLYWYRQAAGRGLQLLFYSVGIGQISSEVPQNLSASRPQDRQFILSSKKLLLSDSGFYLCAWAFTGDQPQHFGDGTRLSIL.

This rearrangement joins TRBV6-6 to TRBJ2-1; 7 positions agree with TRBD2. J gave up 9 bases and V 6 bases, and 11 bases lay outside the gene matches. Germline V lookup: CDR1 MNHNY, CDR2 SVGAGI (reference sequence). This CDR3 contains 14 residues. The CDR3 here is CASRARLAELEQFF. In nucleotides, the CDR3 is TGTGCCAGCAGGGCCCGACTAGCAGAGCTTGAGCAGTTCTTC.

V and J are TRBV4-1 and TRBJ2-5; D possibly corresponds to TRBD2 (6 bases). Germline V CDR1 and CDR2: MGHRA, YSYEKL. The CDR3 is 14 amino acids. V was shortened by 0 bases and J by 7 bases, with 12 bases between the two germline ends. The CDR3 is CASSQEVVGGTQYF. The CDR3 DNA reads TGCGCCAGCAGCCAAGAGGTGGTGGGGGGGACCCAGTACTTC.

The V gene is TRBV30, the J gene TRBJ1-1; D remains ambiguous. The CDR3 covers 17 residues. Trimming pared 0 bases from V and 1 base from J, leaving 18 bases between. Germline CDR1 GTSNPN, CDR2 SVGIG (reference sequence). The CDR3 loop reads CAWSVSRRERWNTEAFF. Written as DNA, the CDR3 is TGTGCCTGGAGTGTAAGCCGGAGAGAACGATGGAACACTGAAGCTTTCTTT.

J is TRBJ2-7 and V is TRBV9; D is perhaps TRBD1 (6 bases). V lost 0 bases and J lost 6, with 19 bases in between. The CDR3 is made up of 16 amino acids. Germline values: CDR1 SGDLS, CDR2 YYNGEE. CDR3 coding DNA: TGTGCCAGCAGCGTAGAAAGTGGGGCAGGGGTCGGCGAGCAGTACTTC. It specifies CASSVESGAGVGEQYF.

V gene TRBV19 combines with J gene TRBJ1-6; 8 positions match TRBD1. Germline assignment: CDR1 LNHDA and CDR2 SQIVND (reference sequence). With V trimmed by 4 bases and J by 5 bases, 1 base remained unmatched. The CDR3 consists of 14 residues. The DNA of the CDR3 is TGTGCCAGTAGTAAGGGACAGGATAATTCACCCCTCCACTTT. It translates to CASSKGQDNSPLHF.

This clone is a singleton in its sample. V usage is TRBV3-1 (or the pseudogene TRBV3-2) and J usage is TRBJ2-1; no reliable D call. V gave up 0 bases and J gave up 6 bases, with 9 bases separating them. Germline V gene data show CDR1 as LGHDT and CDR2 as YNNKEL (reference sequence). The CDR3 consists of 14 residues. DNA for the CDR3: TGTGCCAGCAGCCAAGATCGTGAACTCAATGAGCAGTTCTTC. It specifies CASSQDRELNEQFF.